This T cell receptor (beta chain) comes out of a study of radiotherapy plus CTLA-4 blockade in lung cancer. Some clones are missing from TCRdb's copy, which holds only in-frame ones; the method was immunoSEQ multiplex PCR. The repertoire holds about 120,000 clones, with approximately 90% as singletons. Regarding this clone: Mismatch with germline at one junction end may stem from a read error.

CDR3 length: 12 amino acids. Per the germline V gene, CDR1 is SSHAT and CDR2 is FNYEAQ (reference sequence). The chain is built from TRBV7-7 and TRBJ2-2; D not certain. This sample comprised peripheral blood, obtained from a patient treated with radiotherapy plus ipilimumab. This sequence originates from a human donor with non-small cell lung cancer that progressed on radiotherapy plus ipilimumab. CDR3 nucleotide sequence: TGTGCTAGCAGCTCCCCCGCCGGGGAGCTGTTTTTT. Residues: CASSSPAGELFF. Complete variable domain (other parts from reference TRBV7-7 and TRBJ2-2): GAGVSQSPRYKVTKRGQDVTLRCDPISSHATLYWYQQALGQGPEFLTYFNYEAQPDKSGLPSDRFSAERPEGSISTLTIQRTEQRDSAMYRCASSSPAGELFFGEGSRLTVL.